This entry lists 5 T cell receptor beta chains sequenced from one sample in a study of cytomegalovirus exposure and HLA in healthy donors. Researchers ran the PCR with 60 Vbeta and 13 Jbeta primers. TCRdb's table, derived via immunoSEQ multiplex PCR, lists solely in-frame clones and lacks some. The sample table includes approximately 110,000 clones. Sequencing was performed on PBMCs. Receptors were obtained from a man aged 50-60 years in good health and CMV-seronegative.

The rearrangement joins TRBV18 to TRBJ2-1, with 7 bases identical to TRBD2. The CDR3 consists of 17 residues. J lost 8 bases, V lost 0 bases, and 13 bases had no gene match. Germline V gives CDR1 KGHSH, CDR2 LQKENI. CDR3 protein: CASSPPKSGSREYEQFF. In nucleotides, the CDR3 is TGTGCCAGCTCACCACCGAAAAGTGGTTCGCGGGAGTATGAGCAGTTCTTC. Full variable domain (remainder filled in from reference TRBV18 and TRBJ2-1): NAGVMQNPRHLVRRRGQEARLRCSPMKGHSHVYWYRQLPEEGLKFMVYLQKENIIDESGMPKERFSAEFPKEGPSILRIQQVVRGDSAAYFCASSPPKSGSREYEQFFGPGTRLTVL.

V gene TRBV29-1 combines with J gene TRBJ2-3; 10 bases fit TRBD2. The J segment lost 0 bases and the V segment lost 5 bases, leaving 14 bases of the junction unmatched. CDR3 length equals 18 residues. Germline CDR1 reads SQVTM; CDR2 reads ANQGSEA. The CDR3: CSVLPTGLAVPSTDTQYF. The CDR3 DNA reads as TGCAGCGTTTTACCTACTGGACTAGCGGTCCCAAGCACAGATACGCAGTATTTT.

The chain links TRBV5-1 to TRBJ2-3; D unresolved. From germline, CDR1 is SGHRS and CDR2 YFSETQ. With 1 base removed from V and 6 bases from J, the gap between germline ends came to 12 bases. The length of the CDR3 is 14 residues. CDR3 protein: CASSLYPEQDTQYF. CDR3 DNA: TGCGCCAGCAGCTTGTACCCGGAGCAGGATACGCAGTATTTT.

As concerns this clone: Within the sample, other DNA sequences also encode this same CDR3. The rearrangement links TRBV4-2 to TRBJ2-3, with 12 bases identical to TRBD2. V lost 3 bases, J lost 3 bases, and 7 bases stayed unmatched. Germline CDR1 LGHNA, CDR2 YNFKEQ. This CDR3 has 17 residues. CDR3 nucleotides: TGTGCCAGCAGCCAGGCTAGCGGGAGGGCCGGGACAGATACGCAGTATTTT. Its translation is CASSQASGRAGTDTQYF.

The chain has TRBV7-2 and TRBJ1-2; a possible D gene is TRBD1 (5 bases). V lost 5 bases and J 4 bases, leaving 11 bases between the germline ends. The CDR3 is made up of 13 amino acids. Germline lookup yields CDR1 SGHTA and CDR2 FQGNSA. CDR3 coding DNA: TGTGCCAGCAGCCCACTGGGGGGCTATGGCTACACCTTC. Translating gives CASSPLGGYGYTF.